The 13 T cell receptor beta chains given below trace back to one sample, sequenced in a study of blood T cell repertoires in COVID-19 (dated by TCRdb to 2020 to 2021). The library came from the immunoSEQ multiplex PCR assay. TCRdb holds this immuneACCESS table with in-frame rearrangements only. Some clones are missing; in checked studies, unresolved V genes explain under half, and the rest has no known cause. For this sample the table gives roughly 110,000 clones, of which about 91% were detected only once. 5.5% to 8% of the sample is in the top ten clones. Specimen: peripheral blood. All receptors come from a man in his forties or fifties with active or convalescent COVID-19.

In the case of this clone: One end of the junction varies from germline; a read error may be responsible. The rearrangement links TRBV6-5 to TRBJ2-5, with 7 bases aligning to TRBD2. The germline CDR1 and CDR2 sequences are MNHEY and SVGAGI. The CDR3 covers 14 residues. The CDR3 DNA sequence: TGTGTCAGCAGTCCTAGCGGACCCTCGGGGACCCAGTACTTC. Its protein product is CVSSPSGPSGTQYF.

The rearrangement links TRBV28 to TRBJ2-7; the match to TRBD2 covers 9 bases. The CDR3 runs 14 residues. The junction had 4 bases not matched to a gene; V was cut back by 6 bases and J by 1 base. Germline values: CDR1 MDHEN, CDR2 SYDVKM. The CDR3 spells CASRLAGISYEQYF. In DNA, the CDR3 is TGTGCCAGCAGACTAGCGGGCATATCCTACGAGCAGTACTTC.

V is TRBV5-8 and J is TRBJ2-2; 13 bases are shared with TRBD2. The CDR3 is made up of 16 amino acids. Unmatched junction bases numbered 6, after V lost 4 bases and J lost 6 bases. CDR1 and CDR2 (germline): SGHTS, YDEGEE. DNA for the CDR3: TGTGCCAGCAGCCGGGGACTAGCGGGAAGTCCCGGGGAGCTGTTTTTT. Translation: CASSRGLAGSPGELFF. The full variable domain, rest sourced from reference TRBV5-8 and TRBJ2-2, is EAGVTQSPTHLIKTRGQQATLRCSPISGHTSVYWYQQALGLGLQFLLWYDEGEERNRGNFPPRFSGRQFPNYSSELNVNALELEDSALYLCASSRGLAGSPGELFFGEGSRLTVL.

The CDR3 DNA reads as TGTGCCAGCAGCCCCACTAGCGGCCAAGAGACCCAGTACTTC. Protein product: CASSPTSGQETQYF. This sequence joins TRBV9 and TRBJ2-5; 8 positions agree with TRBD2. The germline V gene encodes CDR1 SGDLS and CDR2 YYNGEE. There are 14 residues in the CDR3. V gave up 4 bases and J gave up 1 base; unmatched junction bases: 3. Supplemented by reference TRBV9 and TRBJ2-5, the full variable domain reads DSGVTQTPKHLITATGQRVTLRCSPRSGDLSVYWYQQSLDQGLQFLIQYYNGEERAKGNILERFSAQQFPDLHSELNLSSLELGDSALYFCASSPTSGQETQYFGPGTRLLVL.

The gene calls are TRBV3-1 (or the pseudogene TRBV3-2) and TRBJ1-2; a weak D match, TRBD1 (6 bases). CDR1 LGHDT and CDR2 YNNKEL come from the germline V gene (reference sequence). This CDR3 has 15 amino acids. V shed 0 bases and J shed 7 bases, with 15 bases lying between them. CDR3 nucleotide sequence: TGTGCCAGCAGCCAAGAGGCGGCAGGGGCCGCTGGCTACACCTTC. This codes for CASSQEAAGAAGYTF.

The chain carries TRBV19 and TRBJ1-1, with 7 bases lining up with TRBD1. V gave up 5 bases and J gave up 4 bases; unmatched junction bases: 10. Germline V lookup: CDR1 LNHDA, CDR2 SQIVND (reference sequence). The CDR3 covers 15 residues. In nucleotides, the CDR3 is TGTGCCAGTAGTGCCCGACAGGGTGGTGGCACTGAAGCTTTCTTT. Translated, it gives CASSARQGGGTEAFF. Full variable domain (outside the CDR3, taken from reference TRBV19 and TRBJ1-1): DGGITQSPKYLFRKEGQNVTLSCEQNLNHDAMYWYRQDPGQGLRLIYYSQIVNDFQKGDIAEGYSVSREKKESFPLTVTSAQKNPTAFYLCASSARQGGGTEAFFGQGTRLTVV.

The CDR3 DNA is TGTGCCAGCAGTACGACAAGTGGAAACACCATATATTTT. It translates to CASSTTSGNTIYF. V gene TRBV6-5 combines with J gene TRBJ1-3, with no clear D. The CDR3 length is 13 residues. The germline gives CDR1 MNHEY, CDR2 SVGAGI. Trimming pared 5 bases from V and 3 bases from J, leaving 8 bases between.

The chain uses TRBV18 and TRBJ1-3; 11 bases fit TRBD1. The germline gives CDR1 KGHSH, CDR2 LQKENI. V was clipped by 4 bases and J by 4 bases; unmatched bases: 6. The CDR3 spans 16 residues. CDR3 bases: TGTGCCAGCTCACACCCGGGACAGGGGGACGGAAACACCATATATTTT. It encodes CASSHPGQGDGNTIYF.

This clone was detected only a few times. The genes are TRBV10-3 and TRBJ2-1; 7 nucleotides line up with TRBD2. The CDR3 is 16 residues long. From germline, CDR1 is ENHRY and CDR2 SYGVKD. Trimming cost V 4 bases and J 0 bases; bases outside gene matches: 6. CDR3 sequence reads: CAISAGGSFSYNEQFF. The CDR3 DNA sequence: TGTGCCATCAGTGCGGGCGGGAGCTTCTCCTACAATGAGCAGTTCTTC.

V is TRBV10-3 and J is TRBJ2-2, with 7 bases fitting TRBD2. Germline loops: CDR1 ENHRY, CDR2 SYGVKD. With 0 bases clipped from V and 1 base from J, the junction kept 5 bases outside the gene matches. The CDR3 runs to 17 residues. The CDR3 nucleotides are TGTGCCATCAGTGAGTCGTCACTAGCGATGAACACCGGGGAGCTGTTTTTT. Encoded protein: CAISESSLAMNTGELFF.

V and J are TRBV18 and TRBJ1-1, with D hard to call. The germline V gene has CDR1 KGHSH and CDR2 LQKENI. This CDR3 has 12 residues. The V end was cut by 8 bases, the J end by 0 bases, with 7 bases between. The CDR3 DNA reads TGTGCCAGCCAGATGATGAACACTGAAGCTTTCTTT. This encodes CASQMMNTEAFF.

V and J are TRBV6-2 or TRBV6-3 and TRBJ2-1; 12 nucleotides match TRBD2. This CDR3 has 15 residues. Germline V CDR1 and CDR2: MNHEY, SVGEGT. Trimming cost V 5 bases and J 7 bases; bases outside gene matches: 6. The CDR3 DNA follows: TGTGCCAGCAGTCATGGACTAGCGGGGCCAAATGAGCAGTTCTTC. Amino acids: CASSHGLAGPNEQFF.

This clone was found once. The CDR3 DNA follows: TGTGCCAGCAGCGTTGGAGCGGGGGACCCAGAGACCCAGTACTTC. It yields the protein CASSVGAGDPETQYF. The V gene is TRBV9, the J gene TRBJ2-5, with 8 bases lining up with TRBD2. Looked up from germline, CDR1 is SGDLS and CDR2 is YYNGEE. This CDR3 is built from 15 residues. J lost 4 bases, V lost 2 bases, and 7 bases had no gene match.